A single sample gave rise to the 28 T cell receptor beta chains below, sequenced in a study of response to subunit inactivated influenza vaccine. A single record per CDR3 protein comes from TCRdb applying MiXCR to the RT-PCR reads. The data contain 400,000 to 550,000 distinct CDR3 sequences, around 25% of them singletons. The sample was CD4+ T cells sorted from PBMCs, taken more than 4 days after vaccination. These receptor sequences come from a man aged 50 to 60 who received an inactivated influenza vaccine.

V is TRBV20-1 and J is TRBJ2-7, with unresolved D. The germline CDR1 and CDR2 sequences are DFQATT and SNEGSKA (reference sequence). The CDR3 length is 13 residues. Trimming removed 6 bases at V and 7 bases at J, with 19 bases between. CDR3 sequence: CSAADVTLLEQYF. The CDR3 coding sequence is TGCAGTGCCGCGGACGTAACCCTTTTAGAGCAGTACTTC.

This clonotype was detected a few times. CDR3 amino acids: CASSLGGTFPGELFF. The CDR3 DNA reads as TGTGCCAGCAGCTTGGGGGGAACCTTTCCCGGGGAGCTGTTTTTT. The rearrangement uses TRBV7-9 and TRBJ2-2; D might be TRBD2 (6 bases). The ends were cut back, 3 bases at V and 6 bases at J, with 14 bases in the middle. CDR1 and CDR2 from the germline V gene are SEHNR and FQNEAQ (reference sequence). The CDR3 sequence is 15 residues long.

The gene calls are TRBV6-5 and TRBJ2-7; D possibly corresponds to TRBD2 (6 bases). The V end lost 0 bases, the J end lost 0 bases, and 15 bases lay between the germline ends. The CDR3 length is 17 residues. Per the germline V gene, CDR1 is MNHEY and CDR2 is SVGAGI. CDR3 protein: CASSYSSLAISSYEQYF. The CDR3 bases are TGTGCCAGCAGTTACTCGAGTCTAGCGATAAGCTCCTACGAGCAGTACTTC.

The chain carries TRBV10-3 and TRBJ2-7, with TRBD2 matching 16 bases. Germline lookup yields CDR1 ENHRY and CDR2 SYGVKD. The CDR3 covers 16 residues. With 6 bases clipped from V and 4 bases from J, the junction kept 6 bases outside the gene matches. CDR3 region: CAIRPGLAGGGYEQYF. The CDR3 DNA reads as TGTGCCATCAGACCGGGACTAGCGGGAGGGGGGTACGAGCAGTACTTC.

The V call is TRBV12-3 or TRBV12-4, the J call TRBJ2-2; 8 bases align to TRBD2. This CDR3 comprises 15 residues. With 7 bases clipped from V and 0 bases from J, the junction kept 4 bases outside the gene matches. CDR3 in DNA: TGTGCCAGCACCTCTAGCGGGCCGAACACCGGGGAGCTGTTTTTT. Protein: CASTSSGPNTGELFF.

This chain links TRBV4-3 with TRBJ1-2; unclear D gene. The germline V and J ends were trimmed by 0 bases and 2 bases, with 10 bases remaining between them. The germline gives CDR1 LGHNA, CDR2 YSLEER. The CDR3 is 15 residues long. The CDR3 coding sequence is TGCGCCAGCAGCCAAGATCTGCAACCCAACTATGGCTACACCTTC. This sequence encodes CASSQDLQPNYGYTF.

This sequence joins TRBV12-3 or TRBV12-4 and TRBJ2-2; D is uncertain. This CDR3 contains 15 residues. Trimming shortened V by 8 bases and J by 8 bases, and 21 bases separated the two germline ends. The CDR3, as DNA: TGTGCCAGCTCCTCAAGTGTGGTAGCCCGGGGGGAGCTGTTTTTT. Its translation is CASSSSVVARGELFF.

The rearrangement links TRBV7-2 to TRBJ2-7; D is perhaps TRBD2 (6 bases). Trimming removed 1 base from V and 2 bases from J, with 12 bases in between. CDR1 is SGHTA, CDR2 FQGNSA, per germline. The CDR3 loop spans 15 amino acids. CDR3 protein: CASSLVSRGPYEQYF. CDR3 nucleotides: TGTGCCAGCAGCTTAGTCTCGCGGGGTCCCTACGAGCAGTACTTC.

This clonotype was counted a few times. The chain recombines TRBV27 with TRBJ2-1; D is possibly TRBD1 (6 bases). Trimming left V 0 bases short and J 7 bases short, with 16 bases between. Germline-derived CDR1 and CDR2 are MNHEY and SMNVEV (reference sequence). This CDR3 is built from 16 residues. This chain's CDR3 is CASSLSMDSRTNEQFF. DNA of the CDR3: TGTGCCAGCAGTTTATCGATGGACAGTAGGACTAATGAGCAGTTCTTC.

This clonotype appeared a few times. The V call is TRBV28, the J call TRBJ2-7; D is uncertain. The V gene's germline CDR1 is MDHEN and CDR2 SYDVKM. Trimming removed 2 bases from V and 5 bases from J, with 4 bases in between. There are 11 residues in the CDR3. In nucleotides, the CDR3 is TGTGCCAGCAGTTTAAAGAACGAGCAGTACTTC. As protein: CASSLKNEQYF.

The chain joins TRBV7-9 to TRBJ1-2; D unresolved. This CDR3 contains 10 residues. Trimming shortened V by 8 bases and J by 8 bases, and 9 bases separated the two germline ends. The germline V gene has CDR1 SEHNR and CDR2 FQNEAQ (reference sequence). Here the CDR3 DNA reads TGTGCCAGCGGAGGGAGCGGCTACACCTTC. Translating gives CASGGSGYTF.

This clonotype was counted a few times. The chain combines TRBV5-1 with TRBJ2-7; no reliable D call. Trimming pared 3 bases from V and 1 base from J, leaving 11 bases between. CDR3 size: 14 residues. The germline gives CDR1 SGHRS, CDR2 YFSETQ. CDR3 nucleotide sequence: TGCGCCAGCAGCTCTGCCATAGGATCCTACGAGCAGTACTTC. Translation gives CASSSAIGSYEQYF.

V is TRBV19 and J is TRBJ2-5; D is ambiguous. The CDR3 consists of 14 residues. CDR1 and CDR2 from the germline V gene are LNHDA and SQIVND (reference sequence). V lost 3 bases and J 3 bases, leaving 11 bases between the germline ends. Written as DNA, the CDR3 is TGTGCCAGTAGTATGATCCAGGCCAAAGAGACCCAGTACTTC. Translation: CASSMIQAKETQYF.

This clonotype came up a few times. The V call is TRBV6-2 or TRBV6-3, the J call TRBJ2-1, with 10 bases fitting TRBD2. Germline CDR1 MNHEY, CDR2 SVGEGT. This CDR3 has 14 residues. The ends lost 5 bases at V and 7 bases at J; junction bases unmatched: 5. In nucleotides, the CDR3 is TGTGCCAGCAGTAAACTAGCGGGGTCGAATGAGCAGTTCTTC. Protein product: CASSKLAGSNEQFF.

The gene calls are TRBV20-1 and TRBJ1-1, with D possibly matching TRBD1 (5 bases). The CDR3 length is 13 residues. V shed 0 bases and J shed 8 bases, with 13 bases lying between them. The V gene's germline CDR1 is DFQATT and CDR2 SNEGSKA (reference sequence). This CDR3 is CSARDPIWGEAFF. DNA for the CDR3: TGCAGTGCTAGAGATCCCATCTGGGGGGAAGCTTTCTTT.

J is TRBJ1-2 and V is TRBV12-3 or TRBV12-4; 9 bases match TRBD1. The CDR3 runs 17 residues. The V and J ends lost 5 bases and 4 bases, in that order; junction bases with no gene match: 14. CDR3 amino acids: CASSPSVGGQGFYGYTF. The CDR3 DNA reads as TGTGCCAGCAGTCCCTCTGTTGGAGGACAGGGGTTCTATGGCTACACCTTC.

This clonotype was seen only a few times. The genes are TRBV7-9 and TRBJ2-4, with no clear D. This CDR3 comprises 14 residues. Trimming took 0 bases from V and 2 from J, leaving 5 bases between them. The V gene's germline CDR1 is SEHNR and CDR2 FQNEAQ (reference sequence). The CDR3 here is CASSLAGSKNIQYF. CDR3 sequence (DNA): TGTGCCAGCAGCTTAGCGGGGTCCAAAAACATTCAGTACTTC. Filled out from reference TRBV7-9 and TRBJ2-4, the complete variable domain reads DTGVSQNPRHKITKRGQNVTFRCDPISEHNRLYWYRQTLGQGPEFLTYFQNEAQLEKSRLLSDRFSAERPKGSFSTLEIQRTEQGDSAMYLCASSLAGSKNIQYFGAGTRLSVL.

The rearrangement joins TRBV10-3 to TRBJ2-1, with D perhaps TRBD1 or TRBD2 (5 bases each). Per germline, CDR1 ENHRY and CDR2 SYGVKD. The CDR3 runs to 14 residues. V lost 2 bases, J lost 6 bases, and 11 bases lay in between. In DNA, the CDR3 is TGTGCCATCAGTGAGAGGATTGGGGGCAATGAGCAGTTCTTC. Residues: CAISERIGGNEQFF.

The chain employs TRBV9 and TRBJ2-7, with D uncertain. The V and J ends lost 3 bases and 4 bases respectively, with 14 bases between them. This CDR3 comprises 14 residues. Germline V gene sequence: CDR1 SGDLS, CDR2 YYNGEE. CDR3 loop: CASSEEPGRYEQYF. CDR3 bases: TGTGCCAGCAGCGAAGAGCCAGGAAGGTACGAGCAGTACTTC. The variable domain in full, with the rest retrieved from reference TRBV9 and TRBJ2-7, is DSGVTQTPKHLITATGQRVTLRCSPRSGDLSVYWYQQSLDQGLQFLIQYYNGEERAKGNILERFSAQQFPDLHSELNLSSLELGDSALYFCASSEEPGRYEQYFGPGTRLTVT.

The chain uses TRBV20-1 and TRBJ1-3, with TRBD1 identical over 7 bases. The V gene's germline CDR1 is DFQATT and CDR2 SNEGSKA (reference sequence). Losses at the gene ends were 2 bases for V and 4 bases for J; bases not matched to a gene: 8. This CDR3 comprises 15 residues. The chain's CDR3 is CSARKGGGIGNTIYF. CDR3 DNA sequence: TGCAGTGCTAGAAAAGGGGGCGGAATCGGAAACACCATATATTTT.

This clonotype was observed a few times. Compared with germline, one end of the junction differs, possibly owing to a read error. The chain joins TRBV20-1 to TRBJ2-2; 7 nucleotides match TRBD2. CDR3 size: 17 residues. Germline CDR1 is DFQATT and CDR2 is SNEGSKA (reference sequence). CDR3 sequence: CCARDLLERGNTGELFF. The CDR3 coding sequence is TGCTGTGCTAGAGATCTCTTGGAGCGGGGGAACACCGGGGAGCTGTTTTTT.

The V gene is TRBV7-8, the J gene TRBJ2-1; a possible D gene is TRBD1 (6 bases). The CDR3 consists of 15 residues. The germline V and J ends were trimmed by 1 base and 5 bases, with 12 bases remaining between them. Germline V gives CDR1 SGHVS, CDR2 FQNEAQ. CDR3 DNA: TGTGCCAGCAGCTTAGATTTCTGGGACAACAATGAGCAGTTCTTC. This codes for CASSLDFWDNNEQFF. The variable domain in full, completed from reference TRBV7-8 and TRBJ2-1, reads GAGVSQSPRYKVAKRGQDVALRCDPISGHVSLFWYQQALGQGPEFLTYFQNEAQLDKSGLPSDRFFAERPEGSVSTLKIQRTQQEDSAVYLCASSLDFWDNNEQFFGPGTRLTVL.

The chain uses TRBV10-3 and TRBJ2-1; 11 bases map to TRBD2. Germline CDR1 reads ENHRY; CDR2 reads SYGVKD. J lost 1 base, V lost 6 bases, and 5 bases had no gene match. This CDR3 region has 16 residues. DNA for the CDR3: TGTGCCATCAGCCAGACTAGCGGGGTTTCCTACAATGAGCAGTTCTTC. This translates into CAISQTSGVSYNEQFF.

The chain is built from TRBV6-5 and TRBJ1-1; D perhaps matches TRBD1 (6 bases). Germline loops: CDR1 MNHEY, CDR2 SVGAGI. CDR3 length: 16 amino acids. V lost 6 bases and J lost 4, with 21 bases in between. CDR3 nucleotides: TGTGCCAGCAGCTACCCAACGGGGGCGTCGGGCACTGAAGCTTTCTTT. It translates to CASSYPTGASGTEAFF.

This clonotype was recorded a few times. This CDR3 is CASSLAGFQQYF. In DNA, the CDR3 is TGTGCCAGCAGTTTAGCAGGGTTTCAGCAGTACTTC. The chain is built from TRBV12-3 or TRBV12-4 and TRBJ2-7; D ambiguous. This CDR3 spans 12 amino acids. V lost 0 bases and J 8 bases, leaving 8 bases between the germline ends.

Only a few counts were recorded for this clonotype. The chain joins TRBV20-1 to TRBJ1-1, with D possibly being TRBD1 (6 bases). This CDR3 has 14 residues. Germline lookup yields CDR1 DFQATT and CDR2 SNEGSKA (reference sequence). V shed 3 bases and J shed 0 bases, with 11 bases lying between them. The CDR3, as DNA: TGCAGTGCTAGTTGGGGACATATGAACACTGAAGCTTTCTTT. As protein: CSASWGHMNTEAFF.

The gene calls are TRBV29-1 and TRBJ2-1; D tentatively fits TRBD1 or TRBD2 (5 bases each). The CDR3 is 14 residues long. Deletions cut 3 bases from V and 7 bases from J, with 16 bases between. Germline assignment: CDR1 SQVTM and CDR2 ANQGSEA. The CDR3 is CSVDWEMGLNEQFF. The DNA for the CDR3 is TGCAGCGTTGACTGGGAGATGGGGCTTAATGAGCAGTTCTTC.

The chain is built from TRBV18 and TRBJ1-6; maybe TRBD1 (5 bases). V was pared by 6 bases and J by 8 bases, with 14 bases between. The CDR3 is made up of 14 amino acids. Germline V lookup: CDR1 KGHSH, CDR2 LQKENI. CDR3 nucleotide sequence: TGTGCCAGCTCCCGGACATGGGGTTATTCACCCCTCCACTTT. It yields the protein CASSRTWGYSPLHF.